A single sample gave rise to the 3 T cell receptor beta chains below, sequenced in a study of quantifying T cell responses using KT2 cells. At the level of the study: cDNA was made from DNase-treated RNA using alpha and beta constant primers.

An oligo carrying a UMI was ligated to the cDNA 3' end. An equimolar mix of RC1.1 and RC1.2 primed the beta chain across TRBC1 and TRBC2. TCRdb reanalysed the UMI-ligation and nested PCR reads using MiXCR and keeps one entry per CDR3 protein. The sample lists roughly 50,000 distinct CDR3 sequences, 9% to 15% occurring once. Sequenced: PBMCs spiked with cells of the T cell clone KT2. The receptor source for this set is a human donor.

The V gene is TRBV4-1, the J gene TRBJ2-7; 7 bases are shared with TRBD1. V gave up 1 base and J gave up 5 bases; unmatched junction bases: 5. The CDR3 loop spans 14 amino acids. The germline gives CDR1 MGHRA, CDR2 YSYEKL. The CDR3 reads CASSQGQGLHEQYF. The CDR3 bases are TGCGCCAGCAGCCAAGGACAGGGTCTACACGAGCAGTACTTC.

The table lists this clonotype with many counts. A read error may produce the germline difference seen at one junction end. The chain employs TRBV7-9 and TRBJ2-7; D might be TRBD1 or TRBD2, each matching 5 bases. The germline V gene has CDR1 SEHNR and CDR2 FQNEAQ (reference sequence). The CDR3 is 13 amino acids. The CDR3 sequence is CASSSGPSDEQYF. DNA for the CDR3: TGTGCCAGCAGCTCGGGACCCTCCGACGAGCAGTACTTC.

This clonotype has more than one count but fewer than ten. This chain connects TRBV5-1 to TRBJ2-3, with 9 bases identical to TRBD1. Trimming at V came to 4 bases and at J to 3 bases, leaving 9 bases not matched to a gene. The germline V gene encodes CDR1 SGHRS and CDR2 YFSETQ. This CDR3 has 16 amino acids. The CDR3 region has the DNA TGCGCCAGCAGCGTGGGGGGACAGGGTGAAACAGATACGCAGTATTTT. Its translation is CASSVGGQGETDTQYF.